One TCR beta chain is described in this entry. The data were obtained in a study of T cell responses to AZD1222 COVID-19 vaccine. Produced via immunoSEQ multiplex PCR; TCRdb's table is partial and in-frame only. The sample records approximately 110,000 clones, under 85% being singletons. Germline values: CDR1 MNHEY, CDR2 SMNVEV (reference sequence). The ends lost 8 bases at V and 1 base at J; junction bases unmatched: 10. The CDR3 sequence is 16 residues long. The receptor's source is an adult in good health. The starting material was peripheral blood, obtained on day 0 of AZD1222 vaccination. The gene calls are TRBV27 and TRBJ2-7; the match to TRBD2 covers 11 bases. The CDR3 DNA sequence: TGTGCCAGCGGGAGGGCTAGCGGGGGGTATTCCTACGAGCAGTACTTC. Translated, it gives CASGRASGGYSYEQYF.